These T cell receptor beta chains were read from a single sample in a study of cytotoxic CD8 clonotypes in ibrutinib-treated CLL. Sequencing was performed with immunoSEQ multiplex PCR; in TCRdb, only in-frame clones are kept and a portion is missing. This table has over 9,000 clones, roughly three quarters appearing once. The sample here was PBMCs, taken at disease progression, from a patient treated with ibrutinib. The origin of the receptors is a human donor with chronic lymphocytic leukemia. The CDR3 runs from the conserved cysteine through the conserved F or W. D genes are given only for firm matches. Rows give clone size only sometimes, using once, few, many, or a class for an expanded clone.

v_gene: TRBV19
d_gene: -
j_gene: TRBJ1-2
abundance: -
CDR3nt: TGTGCCAGTAGTATCCAGGGTCCGGGTTATGGCTACACCTTC
CDR3aa: CASSIQGPGYGYTF

v_gene: TRBV7-8
d_gene: TRBD1
j_gene: TRBJ2-1
abundance: -
CDR3nt: TGTGCCAGCAGGGGACAGGAGAAAGCCTTCAATGAGCAGTTCTTC
CDR3aa: CASRGQEKAFNEQFF

v_gene: TRBV27
d_gene: -
j_gene: TRBJ2-3
abundance: once
CDR3nt: TGTGCCAGCAGTCTCACGACGAGCACAGATACGCAGTATTTT
CDR3aa: CASSLTTSTDTQYF

v_gene: TRBV19
d_gene: TRBD1
j_gene: TRBJ2-2
abundance: -
CDR3nt: TGTGCCAGTAGTATCAAGACAGGGATAAGCACCGGGGAGCTGTTTTTT
CDR3aa: CASSIKTGISTGELFF

v_gene: TRBV28
d_gene: -
j_gene: TRBJ2-2
abundance: -
CDR3nt: TGTGCCAGCAGTCTTCTCAGGAGGCCTCCGAACACCGGGGAGCTGTTTTTT
CDR3aa: CASSLLRRPPNTGELFF

v_gene: TRBV6-5
d_gene: TRBD2
j_gene: TRBJ2-1
abundance: -
CDR3nt: TGTGCCAGCAGTTTCAGCGGGAGATCCTACAATGAGCAGTTCTTC
CDR3aa: CASSFSGRSYNEQFF

v_gene: TRBV30
d_gene: -
j_gene: TRBJ1-5
abundance: -
CDR3nt: TGTGCCTGGAGTGCTCTGTGGGGGAAGGGCAATCAGCCCCAGCATTTT
CDR3aa: CAWSALWGKGNQPQHF

v_gene: TRBV30
d_gene: TRBD1
j_gene: TRBJ1-2
abundance: once
CDR3nt: TGTGCCTGGTCTCCGGGACAGGGTGTTGGCTACACCTTC
CDR3aa: CAWSPGQGVGYTF

v_gene: TRBV2
d_gene: -
j_gene: TRBJ2-6
abundance: -
CDR3nt: TGTGCCAGCACGGTTGAGGGGACTGGGGCCAACGTCCTGACTTTC
CDR3aa: CASTVEGTGANVLTF

v_gene: TRBV30
d_gene: -
j_gene: TRBJ1-5
abundance: -
CDR3nt: TGTGCCGTTAGCCGGATGGGCGGTCAGCCCCAGCATTTT
CDR3aa: CAVSRMGGQPQHF

v_gene: TRBV6-5
d_gene: -
j_gene: TRBJ2-7
abundance: -
CDR3nt: TGTGCCAGCAGTTACACTAGCATCGAGCAGTACTTC
CDR3aa: CASSYTSIEQYF

v_gene: TRBV28
d_gene: TRBD2
j_gene: TRBJ2-7
abundance: -
CDR3nt: TGTGCCAGCAGTCCCCAACTAGCGGGGGCCTACGAGCAGTACTTC
CDR3aa: CASSPQLAGAYEQYF

v_gene: TRBV6-1
d_gene: -
j_gene: TRBJ2-5
abundance: -
CDR3nt: TGTGCCAGCTTCAGGGGGGGAGAGACCCAGTACTTC
CDR3aa: CASFRGGETQYF

v_gene: TRBV7-9
d_gene: -
j_gene: TRBJ2-4
abundance: -
CDR3nt: TGTGCCAGCAGCCGGGAACCGACGGTGGCCAAAAACATTCAGTACTTC
CDR3aa: CASSREPTVAKNIQYF

v_gene: TRBV28
d_gene: TRBD1
j_gene: TRBJ1-5
abundance: -
CDR3nt: TGTGCCAGCAGCCCCCGGACAGGGGGGAATCAGCCCCAGCATTTT
CDR3aa: CASSPRTGGNQPQHF

v_gene: TRBV4-2
d_gene: TRBD1
j_gene: TRBJ2-7
abundance: -
CDR3nt: TGTGCCAGCAGCGTCCGGGACAGCTCCTACGAGCAGTACTTC
CDR3aa: CASSVRDSSYEQYF

v_gene: TRBV2
d_gene: TRBD2
j_gene: TRBJ2-5
abundance: -
CDR3nt: TGTGCCAGCGACTTAACGGGACTAGCGGAAGAGACCCAGTACTTC
CDR3aa: CASDLTGLAEETQYF

v_gene: TRBV19
d_gene: -
j_gene: TRBJ2-2
abundance: -
CDR3nt: TGTGCCAGTAGTATCCATACAGGTAGCACCGGGGAGCTGTTTTTT
CDR3aa: CASSIHTGSTGELFF

v_gene: TRBV5-1
d_gene: -
j_gene: TRBJ2-1
abundance: -
CDR3nt: TGCGCCAGCAGCGAGCGAGTTCATGAGCAGTTCTTC
CDR3aa: CASSERVHEQFF

v_gene: TRBV7-9
d_gene: -
j_gene: TRBJ1-6
abundance: few
CDR3nt: TGTGCCAGCAGCTTGCAGGGAGGGGAATCACCCCTCCACTTT
CDR3aa: CASSLQGGESPLHF

v_gene: TRBV18
d_gene: -
j_gene: TRBJ2-3
abundance: -
CDR3nt: TGTGCCAGCTCACCATCGGGAGATACGCAGTATTTT
CDR3aa: CASSPSGDTQYF

v_gene: TRBV5-1
d_gene: -
j_gene: TRBJ2-1
abundance: -
CDR3nt: TGCGCCAGCAGCTTGGTGGGGCTCAATGAGCAGTTCTTC
CDR3aa: CASSLVGLNEQFF

v_gene: TRBV18
d_gene: -
j_gene: TRBJ2-7
abundance: -
CDR3nt: TGTGCCAGCTCAACATACCCCTACGAGCAGTACTTC
CDR3aa: CASSTYPYEQYF

v_gene: TRBV4-1
d_gene: TRBD2
j_gene: TRBJ2-1
abundance: -
CDR3nt: TGCGCCAGCAGCCAAATAACACTAGCGTTTGAGCAGTTCTTC
CDR3aa: CASSQITLAFEQFF

v_gene: TRBV27
d_gene: -
j_gene: TRBJ2-3
abundance: -
CDR3nt: TGTGCCAGCAGTTCCATGGGGCGGCCAGGAGGCACAGATACGCAGTATTTT
CDR3aa: CASSSMGRPGGTDTQYF

v_gene: TRBV18
d_gene: -
j_gene: TRBJ2-2
abundance: few
CDR3nt: TGTGCCAGCTCACCCACCGGGGAGCTGTTTTTT
CDR3aa: CASSPTGELFF

v_gene: TRBV7-2
d_gene: -
j_gene: TRBJ2-2
abundance: -
CDR3nt: TGTGCCAGCAGCTGGGGGATAGACTATTCGGGGGAGCTGTTTTTT
CDR3aa: CASSWGIDYSGELFF

v_gene: TRBV5-4
d_gene: TRBD2
j_gene: TRBJ2-1
abundance: -
CDR3nt: TGTGCCAGCAGCACGGGACTAGGATTGAATGAGCAGTTCTTC
CDR3aa: CASSTGLGLNEQFF

v_gene: TRBV5-6
d_gene: TRBD2
j_gene: TRBJ2-7
abundance: -
CDR3nt: TGTGCCAGCAGCACGGGACTAGCGGGCTACGAGCAGTACTTC
CDR3aa: CASSTGLAGYEQYF

v_gene: TRBV18
d_gene: -
j_gene: TRBJ2-1
abundance: once
CDR3nt: TGTGCCAGCTCACCACTGCTCGGAGAGTTGTACAATGAGCAGTTCTTC
CDR3aa: CASSPLLGELYNEQFF

v_gene: TRBV15
d_gene: -
j_gene: TRBJ1-1
abundance: -
CDR3nt: TGTGCCACCAGCAGAGATCCTTGGGACACTGAAGCTTTCTTT
CDR3aa: CATSRDPWDTEAFF

v_gene: TRBV6-4
d_gene: -
j_gene: TRBJ2-2
abundance: once
CDR3nt: TGTGCCAGCAGGCCAGGGGAGACCGGGGAGCTGTTTTTT
CDR3aa: CASRPGETGELFF